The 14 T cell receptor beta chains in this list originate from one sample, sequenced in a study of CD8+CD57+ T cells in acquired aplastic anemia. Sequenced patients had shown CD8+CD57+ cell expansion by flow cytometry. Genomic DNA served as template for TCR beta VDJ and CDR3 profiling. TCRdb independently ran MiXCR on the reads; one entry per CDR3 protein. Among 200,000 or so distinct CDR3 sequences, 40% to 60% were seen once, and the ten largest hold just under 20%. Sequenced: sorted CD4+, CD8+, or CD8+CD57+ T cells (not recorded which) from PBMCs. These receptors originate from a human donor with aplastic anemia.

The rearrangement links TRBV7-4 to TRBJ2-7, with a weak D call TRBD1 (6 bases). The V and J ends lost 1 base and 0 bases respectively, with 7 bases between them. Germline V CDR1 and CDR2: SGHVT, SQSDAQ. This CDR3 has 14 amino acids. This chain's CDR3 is CASSLGQASYEQYF. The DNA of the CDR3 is TGTGCCAGCAGCTTAGGACAGGCCTCCTACGAGCAGTACTTC.

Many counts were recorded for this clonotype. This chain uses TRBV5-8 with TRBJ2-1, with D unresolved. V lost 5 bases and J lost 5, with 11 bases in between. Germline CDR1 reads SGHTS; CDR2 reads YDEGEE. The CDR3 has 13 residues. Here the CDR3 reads CASSITDHNEQFF. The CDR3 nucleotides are TGTGCCAGCAGTATTACAGATCACAATGAGCAGTTCTTC. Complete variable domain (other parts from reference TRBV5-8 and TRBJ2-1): EAGVTQSPTHLIKTRGQQATLRCSPISGHTSVYWYQQALGLGLQFLLWYDEGEERNRGNFPPRFSGRQFPNYSSELNVNALELEDSALYLCASSITDHNEQFFGPGTRLTVL.

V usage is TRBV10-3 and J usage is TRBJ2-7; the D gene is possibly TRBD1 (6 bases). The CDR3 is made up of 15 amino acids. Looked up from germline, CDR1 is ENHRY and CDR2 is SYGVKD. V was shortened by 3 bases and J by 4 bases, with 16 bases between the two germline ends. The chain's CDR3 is CAISDARTAFYEQYF. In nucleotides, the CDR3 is TGTGCCATCAGTGACGCCCGGACAGCCTTTTACGAGCAGTACTTC.

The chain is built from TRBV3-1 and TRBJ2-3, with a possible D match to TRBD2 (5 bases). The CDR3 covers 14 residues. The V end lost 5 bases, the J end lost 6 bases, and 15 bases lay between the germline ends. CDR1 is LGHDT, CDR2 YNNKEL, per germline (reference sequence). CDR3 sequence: CASSGRHRADTQYF. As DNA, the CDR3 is TGTGCCAGCAGCGGGAGACATAGGGCCGATACGCAGTATTTT.

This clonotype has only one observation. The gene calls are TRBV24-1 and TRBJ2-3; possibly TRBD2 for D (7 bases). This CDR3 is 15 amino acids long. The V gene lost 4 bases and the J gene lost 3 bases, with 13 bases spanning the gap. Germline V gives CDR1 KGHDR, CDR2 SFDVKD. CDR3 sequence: CATSEWGGRTDTQYF. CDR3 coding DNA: TGTGCCACCAGTGAGTGGGGGGGCCGGACAGATACGCAGTATTTT.

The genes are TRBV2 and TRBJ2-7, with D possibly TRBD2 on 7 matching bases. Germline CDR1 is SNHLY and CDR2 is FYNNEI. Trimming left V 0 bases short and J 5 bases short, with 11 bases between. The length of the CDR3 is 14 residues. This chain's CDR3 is CASSEAGGLNEQYF. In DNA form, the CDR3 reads TGTGCCAGCAGTGAAGCCGGGGGGCTGAACGAGCAGTACTTC.

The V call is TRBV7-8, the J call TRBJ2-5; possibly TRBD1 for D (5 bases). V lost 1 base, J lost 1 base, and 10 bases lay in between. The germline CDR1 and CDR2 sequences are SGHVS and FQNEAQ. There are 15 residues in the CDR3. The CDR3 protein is CASSLVRQGQETQYF. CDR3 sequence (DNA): TGTGCCAGCAGCTTAGTCCGGCAGGGCCAAGAGACCCAGTACTTC.

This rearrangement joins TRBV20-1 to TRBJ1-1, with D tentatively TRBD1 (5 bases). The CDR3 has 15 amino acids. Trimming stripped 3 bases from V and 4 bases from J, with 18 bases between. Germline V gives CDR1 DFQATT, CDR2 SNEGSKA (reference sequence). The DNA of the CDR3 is TGCAGTGCTAGGGTGGAACACTCTGGGGCCACTGAAGCTTTCTTT. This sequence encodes CSARVEHSGATEAFF.

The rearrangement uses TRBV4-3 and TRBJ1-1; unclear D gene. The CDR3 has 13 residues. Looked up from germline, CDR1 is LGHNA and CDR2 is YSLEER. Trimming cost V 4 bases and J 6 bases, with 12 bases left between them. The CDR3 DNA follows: TGCGCCAGCAGCCCCAGTGGAACAGCTGAAGCTTTCTTT. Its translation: CASSPSGTAEAFF.

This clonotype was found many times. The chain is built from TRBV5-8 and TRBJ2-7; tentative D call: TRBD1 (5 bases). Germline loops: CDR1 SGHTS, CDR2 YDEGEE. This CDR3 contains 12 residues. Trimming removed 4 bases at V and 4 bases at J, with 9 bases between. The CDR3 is CASSTGEYEQYF. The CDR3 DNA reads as TGTGCCAGCAGCACAGGAGAATACGAGCAGTACTTC.

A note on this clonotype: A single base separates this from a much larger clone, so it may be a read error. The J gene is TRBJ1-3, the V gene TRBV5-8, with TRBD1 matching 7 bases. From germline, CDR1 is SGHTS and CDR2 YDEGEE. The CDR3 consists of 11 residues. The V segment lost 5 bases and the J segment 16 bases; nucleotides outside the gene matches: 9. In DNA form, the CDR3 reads TGTGCCAGCAGATTTACAGGGGTTGAGTATTTT. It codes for CASRFTGVEYF.

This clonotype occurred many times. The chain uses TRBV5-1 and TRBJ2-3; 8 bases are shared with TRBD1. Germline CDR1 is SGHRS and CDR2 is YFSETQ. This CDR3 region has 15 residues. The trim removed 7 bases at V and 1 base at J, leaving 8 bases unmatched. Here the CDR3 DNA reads TGCGCCAGCCAACACAGGGGGGTTGGCACAGATACGCAGTATTTT. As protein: CASQHRGVGTDTQYF.

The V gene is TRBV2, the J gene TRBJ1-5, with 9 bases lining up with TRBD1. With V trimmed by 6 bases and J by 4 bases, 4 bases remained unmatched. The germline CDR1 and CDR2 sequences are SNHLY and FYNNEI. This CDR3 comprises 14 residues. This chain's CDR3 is CASRGQGMNQPQHF. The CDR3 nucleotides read TGTGCCAGCAGAGGACAGGGGATGAATCAGCCCCAGCATTTT. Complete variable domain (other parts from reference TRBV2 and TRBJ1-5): EPEVTQTPSHQVTQMGQEVILRCVPISNHLYFYWYRQILGQKVEFLVSFYNNEISEKSEIFDDQFSVERPDGSNFTLKIRSTKLEDSAMYFCASRGQGMNQPQHFGDGTRLSIL.

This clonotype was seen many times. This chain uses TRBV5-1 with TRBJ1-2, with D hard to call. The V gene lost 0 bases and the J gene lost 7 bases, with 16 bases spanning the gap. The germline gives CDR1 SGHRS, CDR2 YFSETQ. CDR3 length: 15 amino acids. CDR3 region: CASSLAREDRRGYTF. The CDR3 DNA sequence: TGCGCCAGCAGCTTGGCGAGGGAGGACCGGCGTGGCTACACCTTC.